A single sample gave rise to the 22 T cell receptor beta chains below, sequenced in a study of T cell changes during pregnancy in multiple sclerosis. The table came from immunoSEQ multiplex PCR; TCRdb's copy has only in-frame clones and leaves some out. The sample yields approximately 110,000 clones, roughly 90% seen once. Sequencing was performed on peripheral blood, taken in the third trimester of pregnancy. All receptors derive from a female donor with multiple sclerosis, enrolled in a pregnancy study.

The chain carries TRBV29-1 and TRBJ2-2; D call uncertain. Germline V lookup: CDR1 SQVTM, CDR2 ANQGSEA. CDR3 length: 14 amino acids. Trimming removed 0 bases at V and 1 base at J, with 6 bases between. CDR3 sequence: CSVEDRQNTGELFF. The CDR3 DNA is TGCAGCGTTGAAGATCGACAGAACACCGGGGAGCTGTTTTTT.

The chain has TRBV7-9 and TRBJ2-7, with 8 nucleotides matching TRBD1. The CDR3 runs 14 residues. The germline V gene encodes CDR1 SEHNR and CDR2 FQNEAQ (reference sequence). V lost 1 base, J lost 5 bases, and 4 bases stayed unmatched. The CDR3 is CASSLVDRGHEQYF. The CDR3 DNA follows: TGTGCCAGCAGCTTAGTAGACAGGGGCCACGAGCAGTACTTC.

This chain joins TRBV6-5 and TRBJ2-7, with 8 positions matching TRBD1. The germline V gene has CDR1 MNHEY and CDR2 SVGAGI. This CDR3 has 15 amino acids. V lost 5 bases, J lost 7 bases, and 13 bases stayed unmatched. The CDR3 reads CASSPLGRGLGEQYF. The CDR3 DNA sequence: TGTGCCAGCAGTCCCCTCGGCAGGGGGCTTGGTGAGCAGTACTTC.

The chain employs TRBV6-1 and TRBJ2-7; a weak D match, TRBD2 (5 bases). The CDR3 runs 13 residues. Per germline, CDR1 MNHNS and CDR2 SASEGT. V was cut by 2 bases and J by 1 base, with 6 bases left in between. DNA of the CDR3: TGTGCCAGCAGTGAATGGAGGTCCTACGAGCAGTACTTC. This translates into CASSEWRSYEQYF.

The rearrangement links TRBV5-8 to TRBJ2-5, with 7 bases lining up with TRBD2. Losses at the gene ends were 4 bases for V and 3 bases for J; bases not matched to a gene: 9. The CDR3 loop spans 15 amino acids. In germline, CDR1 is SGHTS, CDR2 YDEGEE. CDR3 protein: CASSTRGLREETQYF. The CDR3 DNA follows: TGTGCCAGCAGCACGAGGGGACTAAGAGAAGAGACCCAGTACTTC.

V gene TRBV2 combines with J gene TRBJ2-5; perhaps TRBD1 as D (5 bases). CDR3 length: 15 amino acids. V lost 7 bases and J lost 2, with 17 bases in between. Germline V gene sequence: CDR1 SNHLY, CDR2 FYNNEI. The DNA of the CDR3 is TGTGCCAGCACCCACCAGGGTCGCTTTCAAGAGACCCAGTACTTC. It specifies CASTHQGRFQETQYF.

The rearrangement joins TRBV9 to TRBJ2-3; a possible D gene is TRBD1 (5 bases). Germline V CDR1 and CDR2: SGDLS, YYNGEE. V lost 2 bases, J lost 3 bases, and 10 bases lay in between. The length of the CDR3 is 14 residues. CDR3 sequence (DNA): TGTGCCAGCAGCGTTTTTGGGGCGACAGATACGCAGTATTTT. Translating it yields CASSVFGATDTQYF.

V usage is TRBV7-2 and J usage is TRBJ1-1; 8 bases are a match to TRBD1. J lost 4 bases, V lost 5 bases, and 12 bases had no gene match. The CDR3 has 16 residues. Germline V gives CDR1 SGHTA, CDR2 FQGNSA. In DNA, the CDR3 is TGTGCCAGCAGCCCCCAGGACAGGGAATGGTTCACTGAAGCTTTCTTT. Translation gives CASSPQDREWFTEAFF.

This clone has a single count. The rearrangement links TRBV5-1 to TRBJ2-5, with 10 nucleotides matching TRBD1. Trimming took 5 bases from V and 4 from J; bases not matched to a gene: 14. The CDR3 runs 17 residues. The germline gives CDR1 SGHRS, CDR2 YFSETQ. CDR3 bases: TGCGCCAGCAGACTTTCCGGGACAGGGGAGGCGGGAGAGACCCAGTACTTC. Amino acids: CASRLSGTGEAGETQYF.

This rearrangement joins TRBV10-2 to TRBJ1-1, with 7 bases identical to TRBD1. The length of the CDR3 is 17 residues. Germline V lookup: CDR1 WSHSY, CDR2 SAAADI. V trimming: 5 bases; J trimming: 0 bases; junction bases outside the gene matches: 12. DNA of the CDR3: TGCGCCAGCAGTATGCCCAGGACAGGCTTGATGAACACTGAAGCTTTCTTT. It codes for CASSMPRTGLMNTEAFF.

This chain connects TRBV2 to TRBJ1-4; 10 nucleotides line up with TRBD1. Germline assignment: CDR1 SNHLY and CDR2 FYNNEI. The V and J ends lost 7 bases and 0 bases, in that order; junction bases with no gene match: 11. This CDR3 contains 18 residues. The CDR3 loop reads CASISTGQGFPTNEKLFF. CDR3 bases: TGTGCCAGCATTAGTACGGGACAGGGGTTTCCAACTAATGAAAAACTGTTTTTT.

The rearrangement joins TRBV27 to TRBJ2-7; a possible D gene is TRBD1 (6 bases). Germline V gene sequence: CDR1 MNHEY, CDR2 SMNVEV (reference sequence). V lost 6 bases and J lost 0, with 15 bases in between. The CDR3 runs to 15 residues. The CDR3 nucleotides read TGTGCCAGCAGGTCATGGGGGCAGACCTCCTACGAGCAGTACTTC. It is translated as CASRSWGQTSYEQYF.

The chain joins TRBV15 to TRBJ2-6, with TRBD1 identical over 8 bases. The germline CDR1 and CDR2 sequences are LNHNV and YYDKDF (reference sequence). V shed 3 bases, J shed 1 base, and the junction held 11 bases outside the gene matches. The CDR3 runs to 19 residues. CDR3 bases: TGTGCCACCAGCAGCACACCGGGACAGGATTATTCTGGGGCCAACGTCCTGACTTTC. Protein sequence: CATSSTPGQDYSGANVLTF.

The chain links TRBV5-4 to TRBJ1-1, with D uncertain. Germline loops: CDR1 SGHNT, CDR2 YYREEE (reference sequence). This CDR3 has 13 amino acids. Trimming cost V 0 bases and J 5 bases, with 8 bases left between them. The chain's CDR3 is CASSLVGRTEAFF. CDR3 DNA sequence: TGTGCCAGCAGCTTGGTGGGCAGGACTGAAGCTTTCTTT.

The CDR3: CASRRGVYNEQFF. In DNA, the CDR3 is TGTGCCAGCAGGCGCGGGGTGTACAATGAGCAGTTCTTC. The chain joins TRBV6-5 to TRBJ2-1, with D possibly matching TRBD2 (6 bases). V shed 6 bases and J shed 4 bases, with 10 bases lying between them. CDR1 and CDR2 (germline): MNHEY, SVGAGI. CDR3 length equals 13 residues.

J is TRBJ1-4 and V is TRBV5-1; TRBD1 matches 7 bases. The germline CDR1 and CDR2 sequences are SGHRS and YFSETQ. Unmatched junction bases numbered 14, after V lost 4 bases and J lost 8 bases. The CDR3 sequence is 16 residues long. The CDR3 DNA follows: TGCGCCAGCAGCGGGGGGCCCGGCCAGGGGGTCGAAAAACTGTTTTTT. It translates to CASSGGPGQGVEKLFF.

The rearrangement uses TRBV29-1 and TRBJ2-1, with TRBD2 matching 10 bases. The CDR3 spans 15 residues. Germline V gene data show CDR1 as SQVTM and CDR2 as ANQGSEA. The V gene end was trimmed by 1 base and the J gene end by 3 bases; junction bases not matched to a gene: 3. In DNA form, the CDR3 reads TGCAGCGTTGAAGGACTAGCGGGTGGCTACAATGAGCAGTTCTTC. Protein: CSVEGLAGGYNEQFF.

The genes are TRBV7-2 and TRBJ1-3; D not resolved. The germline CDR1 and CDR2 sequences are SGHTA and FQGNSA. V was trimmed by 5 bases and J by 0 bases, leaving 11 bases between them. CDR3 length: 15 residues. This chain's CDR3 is CASSPGPSSGNTIYF. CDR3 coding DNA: TGTGCCAGCAGCCCAGGTCCCAGCTCTGGAAACACCATATATTTT.

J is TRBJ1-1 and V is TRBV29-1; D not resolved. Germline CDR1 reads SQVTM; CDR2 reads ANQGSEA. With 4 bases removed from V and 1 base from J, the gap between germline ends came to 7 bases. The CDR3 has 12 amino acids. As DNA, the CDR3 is TGCAGCGTTGGTTCCGGGAACACTGAAGCTTTCTTT. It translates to CSVGSGNTEAFF. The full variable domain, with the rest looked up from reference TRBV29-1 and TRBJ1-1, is SAVISQKPSRDICQRGTSLTIQCQVDSQVTMMFWYRQQPGQSLTLIATANQGSEATYESGFVIDKFPISRPNLTFSTLTVSNMSPEDSSIYLCSVGSGNTEAFFGQGTRLTVV.

The CDR3 nucleotides read TGTGCCAGCAGCTTAAGGGGCAGGGGGAAGTATGGCTACACCTTC. It codes for CASSLRGRGKYGYTF. The chain links TRBV7-9 to TRBJ1-2, with 7 positions matching TRBD1. J gave up 5 bases and V 2 bases, and 8 bases lay outside the gene matches. Per the germline V gene, CDR1 is SEHNR and CDR2 is FQNEAQ (reference sequence). The CDR3 is 15 residues long.

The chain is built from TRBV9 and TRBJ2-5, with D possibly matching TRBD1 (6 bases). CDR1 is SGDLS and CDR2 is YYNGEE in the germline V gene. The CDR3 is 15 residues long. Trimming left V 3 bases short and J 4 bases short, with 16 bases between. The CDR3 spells CASSGDTRGSETQYF. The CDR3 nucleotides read TGTGCCAGCAGCGGGGACACGAGGGGGTCAGAGACCCAGTACTTC.

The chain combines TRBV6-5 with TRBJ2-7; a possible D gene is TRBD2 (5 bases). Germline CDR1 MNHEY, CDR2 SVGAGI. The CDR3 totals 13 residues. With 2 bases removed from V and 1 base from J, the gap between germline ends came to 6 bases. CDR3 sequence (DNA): TGTGCCAGCAGTTACAGCGGATCCTACGAGCAGTACTTC. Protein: CASSYSGSYEQYF.